This note documents a single T cell receptor beta chain sequence. The antigen remains unidentified. This sample was taken from a study of cytomegalovirus exposure and HLA in healthy donors. Notes on the study in general: HLA restriction was apparent for most CMV-associated TCR beta chains in a later analysis.

This CDR3 is built from 15 residues. CDR1 is SGHAT and CDR2 is FQNNGV in the germline V gene. V dropped 2 bases and J dropped 8 bases, with 16 bases sitting between them. Researchers ran the PCR with 60 Vbeta and 13 Jbeta primers. The table came from immunoSEQ multiplex PCR; TCRdb's copy has only in-frame clones and leaves some out. The sample contains under 200,000 clones, 12% of which appear only once. This receptor was identified in a man in his forties or fifties in good health and CMV-seropositive. The chain combines TRBV11-2 with TRBJ2-1, with D possibly TRBD1 on 5 matching bases. The sample consisted of PBMCs. The CDR3 coding sequence is TGTGCCAGCAGCTTATATCTGGCAGGGAAGGATGAGCAGTTCTTC. Translation gives CASSLYLAGKDEQFF.